This T cell receptor beta chain was observed in a study of post-analysis software for immune sequencing data. Prepared libraries of TCR beta cDNA carried unique molecular identifiers. TCRdb called the PCR reads again in MiXCR, with one record for every CDR3 protein. Found here are about 540,000 distinct CDR3 sequences, around 36% of them singletons; the top ten hold around 5.9%. With regard to this clonotype: Its antigen is still unknown.

Germline trimming cut 11 bases from V and 4 bases from J; bases unmatched to any gene: 5. The CDR3 consists of 12 residues. Germline V lookup: CDR1 ENHRY, CDR2 SYGVKD. Study-wide results and caveats: Controls had significantly higher normalized Chao1 diversity than multiple sclerosis patients. Analysis by F measure revealed that same-batch samples clustered strongly together. Controls had lower frequencies than patients of about 5 TRBV segments, which included TRBV5-6, TRBV5-1 and TRBV20-1.

V gene TRBV10-3 combines with J gene TRBJ2-1; 7 bases align to TRBD1. Sequencing was carried out using blood. The sequence was obtained from a girl aged 2 to 17 with multiple sclerosis. The CDR3 region is CAASGQYNEQFF. Here the CDR3 DNA reads TGTGCCGCTTCGGGACAGTACAATGAGCAGTTCTTC.